This T cell receptor (beta chain) was sequenced during a study of cytomegalovirus exposure and HLA in healthy donors. The study ran its PCR with 60 Vbeta and 13 Jbeta primers. This table comes from immunoSEQ multiplex PCR, and its TCRdb copy is limited to in-frame clones, with some not included. The sample holds fewer than 65,000 clones, approximately 75% seen once. The sequence came from a woman aged 40 to 50 in good health and CMV-seropositive. Sequencing input: PBMCs.

The CDR3 bases are TGTGCCAGCAGTGATGGACAGGGAGAGCCCGGGGAGCTGTTTTTT. This gives the protein CASSDGQGEPGELFF. V gene TRBV6-1 combines with J gene TRBJ2-2, with 8 bases lining up with TRBD1. Per germline, CDR1 MNHNS and CDR2 SASEGT. V trimming: 3 bases; J trimming: 6 bases; junction bases outside the gene matches: 6. The CDR3 consists of 15 residues.